The 23 T cell receptor beta chains presented below share a single source sample, sequenced in a study of T cell responses to AZD1222 COVID-19 vaccine. Measured with immunoSEQ multiplex PCR; TCRdb has only the in-frame clones, and not every one. The sample contains more than 50,000 clones, around 89% of which appear only once. Sequenced material: peripheral blood, taken on day 0 of AZD1222 vaccination. The receptors shown here come from an adult in good health.

The rearrangement uses TRBV28 and TRBJ1-5; D call uncertain. CDR3 size: 12 residues. The germline V and J ends were trimmed by 5 bases and 6 bases, with 8 bases remaining between them. Germline CDR1 is MDHEN and CDR2 is SYDVKM. The chain's CDR3 is CASSPVGQPQHF. CDR3 sequence (DNA): TGTGCCAGCAGTCCGGTAGGTCAGCCCCAGCATTTT.

The chain carries TRBV5-8 and TRBJ2-1, with a tentative D call TRBD1 (5 bases). V dropped 5 bases and J dropped 15 bases, with 15 bases sitting between them. CDR1 and CDR2 (germline): SGHTS, YDEGEE. This CDR3 comprises 11 residues. The CDR3 loop reads CASRTTDMGFF. The CDR3 DNA is TGTGCCAGCAGAACAACGGACATGGGGTTCTTC.

This chain connects TRBV5-1 to TRBJ2-5; 9 bases fit TRBD2. The trim removed 2 bases at V and 1 base at J, leaving 18 bases unmatched. Germline V lookup: CDR1 SGHRS, CDR2 YFSETQ. CDR3 size: 20 residues. The CDR3 region is CASSFDSGRGHVRLQETQYF. For the CDR3, the DNA is TGCGCCAGCAGCTTTGATAGCGGGAGAGGGCATGTGCGCCTCCAAGAGACCCAGTACTTC.

The J gene is TRBJ2-1, the V gene TRBV4-2, with TRBD2 matching 10 bases. This CDR3 comprises 17 residues. V dropped 0 bases and J dropped 7; count of bases not matched to a gene: 9. Per the germline V gene, CDR1 is LGHNA and CDR2 is YNFKEQ. The CDR3 DNA reads TGTGCCAGCAGCCAAGATTGGGGAGCGGGAGGGGGTAATGAGCAGTTCTTC. Protein product: CASSQDWGAGGGNEQFF.

This clone turned up a few times. V is TRBV11-2 and J is TRBJ1-3, with D possibly TRBD1 on 5 matching bases. V lost 1 base, J lost 0 bases, and 13 bases lay in between. The CDR3 consists of 17 residues. CDR1 and CDR2 (germline): SGHAT, FQNNGV. The CDR3 DNA is TGTGCCAGCAGCTTAGTCCTCCAGGGATTCTCTGGAAACACCATATATTTT. As protein: CASSLVLQGFSGNTIYF.

This chain connects TRBV7-9 to TRBJ2-1, with 9 bases lining up with TRBD2. The V segment lost 5 bases and the J segment 4 bases; nucleotides outside the gene matches: 9. The CDR3 has 16 amino acids. Germline lookup yields CDR1 SEHNR and CDR2 FQNEAQ (reference sequence). The chain's CDR3 is CASSRSLAGPYNEQFF. The CDR3 DNA is TGTGCCAGCAGCCGTAGTCTAGCGGGACCTTACAATGAGCAGTTCTTC.

The chain has TRBV9 and TRBJ1-6; no firm D call. Trimming took off 0 bases at V and 10 bases at J, with 17 bases between the two ends. There are 16 residues in the CDR3. CDR1 and CDR2 (germline): SGDLS, YYNGEE. The CDR3 sequence is CASSVGRMGIGSPLHF. The CDR3 DNA is TGTGCCAGCAGCGTAGGCCGCATGGGGATAGGCTCACCCCTCCACTTT.

The rearrangement uses TRBV7-9 and TRBJ2-1; D is perhaps TRBD2 (7 bases). CDR3 length equals 14 residues. Trimming took off 5 bases at V and 4 bases at J, with 12 bases between the two ends. CDR1 is SEHNR, CDR2 FQNEAQ, per germline (reference sequence). This CDR3 is CASSAGGLYNEQFF. The CDR3 DNA reads TGTGCCAGCAGCGCCGGGGGGCTGTACAATGAGCAGTTCTTC. Looking up the rest from reference TRBV7-9 and TRBJ2-1 gives the full variable domain: DTGVSQNPRHKITKRGQNVTFRCDPISEHNRLYWYRQTLGQGPEFLTYFQNEAQLEKSRLLSDRFSAERPKGSFSTLEIQRTEQGDSAMYLCASSAGGLYNEQFFGPGTRLTVL.

The chain couples TRBV3-1 (or the pseudogene TRBV3-2) to TRBJ2-7; weak D call: TRBD1 (5 bases). V was trimmed by 6 bases and J by 2 bases, leaving 14 bases between them. Germline V lookup: CDR1 LGHDT, CDR2 YNNKEL (reference sequence). The CDR3 sequence is 14 residues long. The CDR3 loop reads CASSQLGPTYEQYF. CDR3 coding DNA: TGTGCCAGCAGTCAATTGGGGCCTACCTACGAGCAGTACTTC.

V usage is TRBV19 and J usage is TRBJ2-7; 7 bases are shared with TRBD2. The CDR3 consists of 14 residues. Germline trimming cut 3 bases from V and 2 bases from J; bases unmatched to any gene: 4. Germline CDR1 is LNHDA and CDR2 is SQIVND (reference sequence). In DNA form, the CDR3 reads TGTGCCAGTAGTATGAGCGGGACCACCTACGAGCAGTACTTC. This codes for CASSMSGTTYEQYF.

The rearrangement links TRBV18 to TRBJ2-7; 9 bases agree with TRBD1. The CDR3 length is 15 residues. V shed 2 bases and J 9 bases; nucleotides not matched to a gene: 11. Looked up from germline, CDR1 is KGHSH and CDR2 is LQKENI. CDR3 DNA: TGTGCCAGCTCACCAGGGGACAGGGTCGGGGTAGCGCAGTACTTC. It yields the protein CASSPGDRVGVAQYF.

The V call is TRBV10-3, the J call TRBJ2-7, with 15 nucleotides matching TRBD2. Germline V lookup: CDR1 ENHRY, CDR2 SYGVKD. The trim removed 10 bases at V and 1 base at J, leaving 5 bases unmatched. CDR3 length: 15 amino acids. The CDR3 nucleotides read TGTGCCACCGTGGGACTAGCGGGAGGTTCCTACGAGCAGTACTTC. This gives the protein CATVGLAGGSYEQYF.

This sequence joins TRBV18 and TRBJ2-2, with D perhaps matching TRBD2 (5 bases). The germline CDR1 and CDR2 sequences are KGHSH and LQKENI. CDR3 length equals 17 residues. V shed 0 bases and J shed 4 bases, with 15 bases lying between them. This CDR3 is CASSPPSSRYATGELFF. In nucleotides, the CDR3 is TGTGCCAGCTCACCACCTTCTAGCCGATACGCCACCGGGGAGCTGTTTTTT.

This rearrangement joins TRBV10-3 to TRBJ1-5; D is unresolved. V was pared by 4 bases and J by 5 bases, with 18 bases between. Germline CDR1 is ENHRY and CDR2 is SYGVKD. CDR3 length: 16 amino acids. The CDR3 reads CAISANPRPQDQPQHF. The CDR3 nucleotides read TGTGCCATCAGTGCTAACCCGCGGCCCCAGGATCAGCCCCAGCATTTT.

The chain recombines TRBV7-2 with TRBJ2-1, with 9 positions matching TRBD2. The CDR3 spans 17 residues. CDR1 and CDR2 (germline): SGHTA, FQGNSA. V lost 5 bases and J lost 6; bases outside the gene matches: 14. The CDR3 sequence: CASSRGWLAGLRNEQFF. DNA of the CDR3: TGTGCCAGCAGCAGAGGATGGCTAGCGGGATTGCGCAATGAGCAGTTCTTC.

V usage is TRBV30 and J usage is TRBJ2-3; no clear D. The CDR3 loop spans 11 amino acids. Trimming stripped 2 bases from V and 2 bases from J, with 2 bases between. In germline, CDR1 is GTSNPN, CDR2 SVGIG (reference sequence). This CDR3 is CAWSTTDTQYF. In DNA, the CDR3 is TGTGCCTGGAGTACCACAGATACGCAGTATTTT.

J is TRBJ1-1 and V is TRBV5-1; D may be TRBD1 (5 bases). The V gene lost 0 bases and the J gene lost 1 base, with 13 bases spanning the gap. The CDR3 runs to 16 residues. Looked up from germline, CDR1 is SGHRS and CDR2 is YFSETQ. The CDR3 DNA reads as TGCGCCAGCAGCTTGGGGCTCGGGGCCGCGAACACTGAAGCTTTCTTT. It encodes CASSLGLGAANTEAFF.

The chain links TRBV19 to TRBJ2-1, with D maybe TRBD2 (6 bases). Trimming cost V 5 bases and J 10 bases, with 30 bases left between them. The CDR3 is 18 amino acids. Germline CDR1 and CDR2: LNHDA and SQIVND (reference sequence). This CDR3 reads CASSPGVPWRDPSSEQFF. The CDR3 DNA reads TGTGCCAGTAGTCCAGGCGTGCCGTGGCGGGACCCCTCCTCGGAGCAGTTCTTC.

The J gene is TRBJ1-4, the V gene TRBV6-1; D not certain. Germline V CDR1 and CDR2: MNHNS, SASEGT. CDR3 size: 14 residues. V lost 1 base to trimming and J lost 5 bases, with 8 bases between them. CDR3 region: CASSEGGTNEKLFF. The CDR3 DNA reads TGTGCCAGCAGTGAAGGGGGAACAAATGAAAAACTGTTTTTT.

The chain recombines TRBV14 with TRBJ2-7, with D perhaps TRBD2 (5 bases). The ends were cut back, 4 bases at V and 1 base at J, with 17 bases in the middle. The CDR3 is made up of 16 amino acids. Germline loops: CDR1 SGHDN, CDR2 FVKESK. CDR3: CASSPLEERLSYEQYF. For the CDR3, the DNA is TGTGCCAGCAGCCCCCTGGAGGAGCGGTTATCCTACGAGCAGTACTTC.

The rearrangement links TRBV5-1 to TRBJ2-1; 14 positions match TRBD2. This CDR3 region has 16 residues. The J segment lost 8 bases and the V segment lost 3 bases, leaving 7 bases of the junction unmatched. Germline loops: CDR1 SGHRS, CDR2 YFSETQ. The CDR3 DNA is TGCGCCAGCAGCTGGGGGACTAGCGGGAGATCGGATGAGCAGTTCTTC. This codes for CASSWGTSGRSDEQFF.

The V and J genes are TRBV10-2 and TRBJ2-7, with 8 bases identical to TRBD2. The CDR3 runs 13 residues. The junction had 8 bases not matched to a gene; V was cut back by 10 bases and J by 3 bases. Germline values: CDR1 WSHSY, CDR2 SAAADI. CDR3 amino acids: CATTLAADYEQYF. The CDR3, as DNA: TGCGCCACCACACTAGCGGCAGACTACGAGCAGTACTTC.

The chain uses TRBV6-5 and TRBJ1-2; D may be TRBD1 (5 bases). The CDR3 has 12 amino acids. The ends were cut back, 7 bases at V and 11 bases at J, with 17 bases in the middle. Germline CDR1 and CDR2: MNHEY and SVGAGI. The CDR3 DNA sequence: TGTGCCAGCAACTCCCGGGACTCCGGTTACACCTTC. Amino acids: CASNSRDSGYTF.